This T cell receptor beta chain appears in the sequencing data of a study of T cell repertoires in cytomegalovirus infection. Across the whole study: Used in the study were CMV epitopes, some recently identified and HLA-C-restricted, others well-studied and HLA-B-restricted. Both CMV infection and a matching HLA type were indicated by public TCR beta signatures.

Study results and limitations: Pooled public TCR beta family frequency picked out CMV carriers with the relevant HLA. Dominating the ex vivo response were HLA-C-restricted CMV-specific TCR beta clonotypes.

TCRdb called the reads again in MiXCR, with one record for every CDR3 protein. The sample consists of 680,000 or so distinct CDR3 sequences, about 33% of them appearing once. Comment on this clonotype: The antigen is unknown.

This sequence originates from a human donor in good health (CMV status not recorded). Some clones in this sample may be carry-over from other donors' samples. Source: cultured PBMCs, taken from culture after CMV antigen stimulation.

Here the CDR3 reads CASSYGVTGEGYTF. CDR3 DNA: TGTGCCAGCAGTTACGGCGTAACAGGGGAAGGCTACACCTTC. The V gene is TRBV6-8, the J gene TRBJ1-2; TRBD1 matches at 7 bases. The CDR3 is 14 residues long. CDR1 and CDR2 from the germline V gene are MNHGY and SAAAGT. J lost 8 bases, V lost 2 bases, and 8 bases had no gene match.